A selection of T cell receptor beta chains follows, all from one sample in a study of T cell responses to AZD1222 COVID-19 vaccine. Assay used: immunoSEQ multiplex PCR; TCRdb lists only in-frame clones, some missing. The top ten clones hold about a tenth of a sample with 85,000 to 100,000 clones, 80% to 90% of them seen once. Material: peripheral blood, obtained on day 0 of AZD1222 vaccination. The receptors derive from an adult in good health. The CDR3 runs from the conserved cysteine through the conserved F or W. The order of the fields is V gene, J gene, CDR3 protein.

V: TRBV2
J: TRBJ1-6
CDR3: CASIRDTNSPLHF

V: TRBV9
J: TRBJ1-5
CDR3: CASSVTSNQPQHF

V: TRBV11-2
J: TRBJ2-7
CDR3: CASRSPGQGVVYEQYF

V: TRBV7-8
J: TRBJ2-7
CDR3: CASNAGGTSYEQYF

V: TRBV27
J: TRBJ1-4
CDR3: CASSLLSGQGDEKLFF

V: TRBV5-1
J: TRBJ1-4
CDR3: CASSFGGGGEKLFF

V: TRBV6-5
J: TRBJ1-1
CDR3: CASSLPGQGTSEAFF

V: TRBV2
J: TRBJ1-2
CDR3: CASSLLGGGNYGYTF

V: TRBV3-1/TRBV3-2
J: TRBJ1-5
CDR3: CASSRDSNQPQHF

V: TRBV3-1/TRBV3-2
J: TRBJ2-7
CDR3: CASSQDVSPGREQYF

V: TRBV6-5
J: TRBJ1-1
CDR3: CASAMTENTEAFF